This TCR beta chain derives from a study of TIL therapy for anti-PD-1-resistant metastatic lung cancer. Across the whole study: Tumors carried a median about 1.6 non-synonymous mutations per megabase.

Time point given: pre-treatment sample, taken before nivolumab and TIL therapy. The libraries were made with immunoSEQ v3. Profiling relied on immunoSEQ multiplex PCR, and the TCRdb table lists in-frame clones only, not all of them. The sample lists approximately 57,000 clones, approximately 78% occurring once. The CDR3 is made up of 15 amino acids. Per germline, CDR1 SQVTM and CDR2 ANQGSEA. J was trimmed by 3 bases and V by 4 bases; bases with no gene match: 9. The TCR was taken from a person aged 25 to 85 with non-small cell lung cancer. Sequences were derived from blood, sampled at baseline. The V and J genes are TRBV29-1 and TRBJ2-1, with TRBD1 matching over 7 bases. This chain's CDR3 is CSVGGDRAFYNEQFF. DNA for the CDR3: TGCAGCGTTGGAGGTGACAGGGCTTTCTACAATGAGCAGTTCTTC.